This T cell receptor beta chain was found in a study of T cell repertoires in cytomegalovirus infection. On the study more broadly: Shared public TCR beta signatures pointed to both CMV infection and a matching HLA type.

This clonotype was detected many times. One entry per CDR3 protein results from TCRdb running MiXCR on the reads. This table holds about 230,000 distinct CDR3 sequences, roughly 22% found once. CDR3 size: 11 residues. Trimming shortened V by 5 bases and J by 7 bases, and 8 bases separated the two germline ends. Germline-derived CDR1 and CDR2 are SQVTM and ANQGSEA. Sequencing was carried out using CD8+ T cells from PBMCs. The chain uses TRBV29-1 and TRBJ2-2; D is unresolved. This sequence originates from a human donor in good health (CMV status not recorded). Some clones in this sample may be carry-over from other donors' samples. The CDR3 region is CSVRLLGELFF. The CDR3, as DNA: TGCAGCGTTAGACTCCTCGGGGAGCTGTTTTTT.